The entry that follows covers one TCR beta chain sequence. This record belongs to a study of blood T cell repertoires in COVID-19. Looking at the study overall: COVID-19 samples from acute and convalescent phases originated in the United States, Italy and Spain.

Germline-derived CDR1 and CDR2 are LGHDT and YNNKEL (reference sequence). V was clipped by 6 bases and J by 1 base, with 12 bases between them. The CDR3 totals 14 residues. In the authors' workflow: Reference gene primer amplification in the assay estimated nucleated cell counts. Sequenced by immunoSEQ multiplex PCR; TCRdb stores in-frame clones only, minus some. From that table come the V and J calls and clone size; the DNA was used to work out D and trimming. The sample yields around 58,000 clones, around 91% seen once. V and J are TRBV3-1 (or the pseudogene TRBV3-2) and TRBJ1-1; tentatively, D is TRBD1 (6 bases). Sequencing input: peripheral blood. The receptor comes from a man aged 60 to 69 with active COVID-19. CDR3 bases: TGTGCCAGCAGTCAAAGGGGGGGGAACACTGAAGCTTTCTTT. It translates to CASSQRGGNTEAFF.